The 23 T cell receptor beta chains presented below share a single source sample, sequenced in a study of low-dose radiotherapy and immunotherapy resistance in tumors. Primers used for first-strand cDNA, a TRAV- and TRBV-specific set, covered both alpha and beta chains. TCRs were put through roughly 20 PCR cycles of amplification with Phusion. A constant-region primer and the V-primer adapter served as the primer pair. Using its own MiXCR run on the reads, TCRdb lists one record per CDR3 protein. Of approximately 100,000 distinct CDR3 sequences in the sample, around 20% are singletons; the top ten hold about 4%. Time point here: after trial treatment. The treatment: LDRT plus nivolumab, ipilimumab, low-dose cyclophosphamide and aspirin (RACIN trial). The source was PBMCs, collected after low-dose radiotherapy plus immunotherapy. The receptors were gathered from a male donor with prostate cancer.

This clonotype came up many times. CDR3 bases: TGTGCCAGCAGCCCGCCCACAGGGACGGCCAAAAACATTCAGTACTTC. It is translated as CASSPPTGTAKNIQYF. The rearrangement joins TRBV7-9 to TRBJ2-4, with D possibly matching TRBD1 (6 bases). CDR1 and CDR2 from the germline V gene are SEHNR and FQNEAQ (reference sequence). Trimming shortened V by 5 bases and J by 1 base, and 15 bases separated the two germline ends. The CDR3 spans 16 residues. Together with reference TRBV7-9 and TRBJ2-4, the CDR3 gives the full variable domain: DTGVSQNPRHKITKRGQNVTFRCDPISEHNRLYWYRQTLGQGPEFLTYFQNEAQLEKSRLLSDRFSAERPKGSFSTLEIQRTEQGDSAMYLCASSPPTGTAKNIQYFGAGTRLSVL.

This clonotype appeared many times. V and J are TRBV21-1 and TRBJ2-1. TRBV21-1 counts as a pseudogene. The CDR3 is made up of 13 amino acids. The CDR3 loop reads CASSKAGVDEQFF. The CDR3 region has the DNA TGTGCCAGCAGCAAAGCGGGGGTCGATGAGCAGTTCTTC.

At least ten counts were recorded for this clonotype. Written as DNA, the CDR3 is TGTGCCAGCAGCCAAGGGGCACTTCACGGGGAGCTGTTTTTT. As protein: CASSQGALHGELFF. The chain employs TRBV7-3 and TRBJ2-2; the D gene is possibly TRBD1 (5 bases). The germline V gene encodes CDR1 SGHTA and CDR2 FQGTGA. With 5 bases removed from V and 7 bases from J, the gap between germline ends came to 14 bases. The CDR3 length is 14 residues.

A word on this clonotype: A far larger clone lies a single base away; this is likely a read error. The chain employs TRBV2 and TRBJ2-7, with 11 bases fitting TRBD2. The germline gives CDR1 SNHLY, CDR2 FYNNEI. This CDR3 region has 20 residues. The trim removed 3 bases at V and 7 bases at J, leaving 23 bases unmatched. The CDR3 reads CASSDPVASGGKSSYNEQYF. In DNA, the CDR3 is TGTGCCAGCAGTGACCCGGTAGCTAGCGGGGGGAAGAGCTCCTACAATGAGCAGTACTTC.

This clonotype came up many times. The V and J genes are TRBV7-9 and TRBJ1-1; D not resolved. CDR1 and CDR2 (germline): SEHNR, FQNEAQ (reference sequence). The CDR3 extends over 14 amino acids. The ends were cut back, 6 bases at V and 3 bases at J, with 14 bases in the middle. CDR3 sequence reads: CASRLPGEDTEAFF. The CDR3 bases are TGTGCCAGCAGGTTGCCCGGGGAGGACACTGAAGCTTTCTTT. Using reference TRBV7-9 and TRBJ1-1 for the parts outside the CDR3, the full variable domain is DTGVSQNPRHKITKRGQNVTFRCDPISEHNRLYWYRQTLGQGPEFLTYFQNEAQLEKSRLLSDRFSAERPKGSFSTLEIQRTEQGDSAMYLCASRLPGEDTEAFFGQGTRLTVV.

This clonotype has ten or more counts. The chain carries TRBV2 and TRBJ1-1; D not certain. The CDR3 runs 15 residues. Germline V gene sequence: CDR1 SNHLY, CDR2 FYNNEI. V was trimmed by 1 base and J by 4 bases, leaving 13 bases between them. In DNA, the CDR3 is TGTGCCAGCAGTGAAGGTTCCTCGGGCGGCACTGAAGCTTTCTTT. Translated, it gives CASSEGSSGGTEAFF. The full variable domain, completed using reference TRBV2 and TRBJ1-1, is EPEVTQTPSHQVTQMGQEVILRCVPISNHLYFYWYRQILGQKVEFLVSFYNNEISEKSEIFDDQFSVERPDGSNFTLKIRSTKLEDSAMYFCASSEGSSGGTEAFFGQGTRLTVV.

About this clonotype: The junction does not match germline at one end; this may be a read error. The chain links TRBV4-1 to TRBJ2-7, with 14 bases that match TRBD2. The CDR3 length is 19 residues. Germline-derived CDR1 and CDR2 are MGHRA and YSYEKL. CDR3 nucleotides: TGTGCCAGCAGCCGAGATTGGACTAGCGGGGGGCCCTACAAAGCCGAGCAGTACTTC. As protein: CASSRDWTSGGPYKAEQYF.

This clonotype was seen at least ten times. This rearrangement joins TRBV15 to TRBJ1-2; D possibly corresponds to TRBD1 (5 bases). CDR3 length: 13 residues. V was clipped by 1 base and J by 7 bases, with 10 bases between them. Germline V gene sequence: CDR1 LNHNV, CDR2 YYDKDF (reference sequence). The CDR3 region has the DNA TGTGCCACCAGCAGAGGCAGGGAAGGTGGCTACACCTTC. This translates into CATSRGREGGYTF.

Many counts were recorded for this clonotype. The chain recombines TRBV6-1 with TRBJ2-3; D gene ambiguous. Germline values: CDR1 MNHNS, CDR2 SASEGT. V dropped 7 bases and J dropped 3 bases, with 8 bases sitting between them. CDR3 length: 12 residues. The CDR3 here is CASTSPTDTQYF. The CDR3 DNA follows: TGTGCCAGCACATCTCCTACAGATACGCAGTATTTT.

This clonotype was recorded a few times. The CDR3 coding sequence is TGTGCCAGCAGCCGACCAACAGGGGGCTCTGGAAACACCATATATTTT. Encoded protein: CASSRPTGGSGNTIYF. The chain recombines TRBV28 with TRBJ1-3; 8 positions agree with TRBD1. Per the germline V gene, CDR1 is MDHEN and CDR2 is SYDVKM. The CDR3 is made up of 16 amino acids. Losses at the gene ends were 6 bases for V and 0 bases for J; bases not matched to a gene: 7.

This clonotype was observed many times. This sequence joins TRBV9 and TRBJ2-1; 10 bases agree with TRBD2. Losses at the gene ends were 0 bases for V and 2 bases for J; bases not matched to a gene: 2. CDR3 size: 16 residues. Germline CDR1 and CDR2: SGDLS and YYNGEE. The CDR3 protein is CASSVELAGAYNEQFF. The DNA of the CDR3 is TGTGCCAGCAGCGTAGAGCTAGCGGGGGCCTACAATGAGCAGTTCTTC.

There are many counts of this clonotype. The CDR3 region has the DNA TGTGCCAGCAGCCAAGCTCCGGCCCGCTCTGGAAACACCATATATTTT. It translates to CASSQAPARSGNTIYF. The chain has TRBV14 and TRBJ1-3; D is undetermined. The ends were cut back, 1 base at V and 0 bases at J, with 10 bases in the middle. CDR1 SGHDN and CDR2 FVKESK come from the germline V gene. The CDR3 extends over 16 amino acids.

At least ten counts were recorded for this clonotype. This sequence joins TRBV10-3 and TRBJ1-4; a weak D match, TRBD1 (5 bases). The CDR3 spans 13 residues. V dropped 10 bases and J dropped 5 bases, with 14 bases sitting between them. Germline-derived CDR1 and CDR2 are ENHRY and SYGVKD. As DNA, the CDR3 is TGTGCCACCGGCGGAGGGGAAAATGAAAAACTGTTTTTT. Protein sequence: CATGGGENEKLFF.

There are many counts of this clonotype. The chain has TRBV5-1 and TRBJ2-7; possible D gene TRBD2, 5 bases. V lost 0 bases, J lost 4 bases, and 14 bases lay in between. CDR1 and CDR2 from the germline V gene are SGHRS and YFSETQ. CDR3 length: 15 residues. The DNA for the CDR3 is TGCGCCAGCAGCTTGGGGACTTCTAAGGGATACGAGCAGTACTTC. Translating gives CASSLGTSKGYEQYF. Based on the CDR3 plus reference TRBV5-1 and TRBJ2-7, the full variable domain is KAGVTQTPRYLIKTRGQQVTLSCSPISGHRSVSWYQQTPGQGLQFLFEYFSETQRNKGNFPGRFSGRQFSNSRSEMNVSTLELGDSALYLCASSLGTSKGYEQYFGPGTRLTVT.

CDR3 amino acids: CAISDRGGEETQYF. The DNA for the CDR3 is TGTGCCATCAGTGATCGGGGGGGCGAGGAGACCCAGTACTTC. The genes are TRBV10-3 and TRBJ2-5; 8 bases are a match to TRBD2. This CDR3 spans 14 amino acids. Trimming cost V 3 bases and J 5 bases; bases outside gene matches: 5. Germline values: CDR1 ENHRY, CDR2 SYGVKD.

The chain is built from TRBV6-1 and TRBJ2-3; 9 bases agree with TRBD2. The CDR3 loop spans 16 amino acids. Germline V lookup: CDR1 MNHNS, CDR2 SASEGT. V dropped 5 bases and J dropped 4; count of bases not matched to a gene: 10. The CDR3 here is CASSYQAGGHPDTQYF. For the CDR3, the DNA is TGTGCCAGCAGTTATCAGGCGGGAGGGCACCCAGATACGCAGTATTTT.

Ten or more counts support this clonotype. The CDR3 bases are TGCAGTGCTAGCCTGCCGGGCCCCAGCTCCTACGAGCAGTACTTC. Amino acid sequence: CSASLPGPSSYEQYF. The V gene is TRBV20-1, the J gene TRBJ2-7; no reliable D call. Germline CDR1 and CDR2: DFQATT and SNEGSKA (reference sequence). The V and J ends lost 3 bases and 0 bases respectively, with 15 bases between them. The CDR3 extends over 15 amino acids.

This clonotype was observed many times. The chain has TRBV4-1 and TRBJ1-5, with D maybe TRBD1 (5 bases). This CDR3 spans 14 amino acids. With 0 bases removed from V and 6 bases from J, the gap between germline ends came to 9 bases. The V gene's germline CDR1 is MGHRA and CDR2 YSYEKL. CDR3 loop: CASSQDSGGQPQHF. The CDR3 DNA is TGCGCCAGCAGCCAAGACTCGGGGGGTCAGCCCCAGCATTTT.

The table lists this clonotype with many counts. The chain couples TRBV6-4 to TRBJ2-5, with D maybe TRBD1 (5 bases). There are 12 residues in the CDR3. Germline V gene data show CDR1 as MRHNA and CDR2 as SNTAGT. With 0 bases removed from V and 11 bases from J, the gap between germline ends came to 10 bases. In DNA form, the CDR3 reads TGTGCCAGCAGTGACTCGGGCAGGGTACAGTACTTC. It codes for CASSDSGRVQYF.

This clonotype was recorded at least ten times. The rearrangement joins TRBV4-1 to TRBJ1-2; TRBD1 might be the D (6 bases). The germline V gene has CDR1 MGHRA and CDR2 YSYEKL. Trimming took 0 bases from V and 6 from J, leaving 11 bases between them. CDR3 length equals 14 residues. The CDR3 nucleotides read TGCGCCAGCAGCCAAGAAGGGGCAGGGGATGGCTACACCTTC. Amino acid sequence: CASSQEGAGDGYTF.

The table lists this clonotype with a few counts. The chain is built from TRBV9 and TRBJ2-3; D is tentatively TRBD1 or TRBD2 (5 bases each). This CDR3 region has 14 residues. Germline V gene lookup returns CDR1 SGDLS and CDR2 YYNGEE. V was trimmed by 0 bases and J by 6 bases, leaving 11 bases between them. The CDR3 DNA reads TGTGCCAGCAGCGTAGTTTCTTGGGGGGATACGCAGTATTTT. It yields the protein CASSVVSWGDTQYF. The entire variable domain, with the rest obtained from reference TRBV9 and TRBJ2-3, is as follows: DSGVTQTPKHLITATGQRVTLRCSPRSGDLSVYWYQQSLDQGLQFLIQYYNGEERAKGNILERFSAQQFPDLHSELNLSSLELGDSALYFCASSVVSWGDTQYFGPGTRLTVL.

The rearrangement uses TRBV29-1 and TRBJ2-7; 10 nucleotides agree with TRBD2. Germline CDR1 SQVTM, CDR2 ANQGSEA. Trimming at V came to 7 bases and at J to 6 bases, leaving 9 bases not matched to a gene. The CDR3 is made up of 13 amino acids. CDR3 sequence (DNA): TGCAGCGCGGGCCGGCTAGCGGGAGCCGAGCAGTACTTC. Translated, it gives CSAGRLAGAEQYF.

Turning to this clonotype: This is likely an artifact of a read error, given a far larger clone one base away. V and J are TRBV9 and TRBJ2-7, with D perhaps given as TRBD1 or TRBD2 (5 bases each). Germline V gives CDR1 SGDLS, CDR2 YYNGEE. This CDR3 has 15 amino acids. The V end lost 4 bases, the J end lost 7 bases, and 21 bases lay between the germline ends. The CDR3 DNA reads TGTGCCAGCAGCCCCCGGGACCGATCCTACAATGAGCAGTACTTC. This gives the protein CASSPRDRSYNEQYF.